This T cell receptor (beta chain) stems from a study of response to subunit inactivated influenza vaccine. This clonotype was seen a few times. The J segment lost 2 bases and the V segment lost 4 bases, leaving 5 bases of the junction unmatched. Germline assignment: CDR1 SGHTA and CDR2 FQGNSA. This CDR3 is 15 amino acids long. From the RT-PCR reads, TCRdb called clonotypes with MiXCR, one entry per CDR3 protein. Of just under 550,000 distinct CDR3 sequences listed, roughly a quarter are singletons. These data were also reused for a study on T cells expressing NK-cell markers. Turning to that study: A 5'RACE template switching approach incorporating UMIs was used to make TCR beta cDNA. It was from sorted CD3+CD56+NKG2C+, CD3+CD56+NKG2C- and CD3+CD56-NKG2C+ T cells that TCR beta repertoires came. With respect to HCMV, seven of the eight sequenced donors were seropositive, and one was seronegative. These same clonotypes (in a handful of donors) also led the CD3+CD56-NKG2C+ fraction.

The J gene is TRBJ2-7, the V gene TRBV7-2; 10 nucleotides align to TRBD1. The sequence came from a man in his fifties or sixties who received an inactivated influenza vaccine. Sequencing used CD4+ T cells sorted from PBMCs, obtained about 13 days after vaccination. CDR3 DNA sequence: TGTGCCAGCAGCTCGCCGGGACAGGGGCCCTACGAGCAGTACTTC. Its translation is CASSSPGQGPYEQYF.